The clone carrying this T cell receptor (beta chain) was counted a single time. Its antigen remains unknown. These data come from a study of OX40 agonist ivuxolimab in advanced cancers. The overall study: Partial responses were observed in three patients, of whom one had hepatocellular carcinoma and two had cutaneous melanoma.

Trimming took 0 bases from V and 5 from J, leaving 13 bases between them. The germline V gene has CDR1 LNHNV and CDR2 YYDKDF (reference sequence). This CDR3 spans 16 amino acids. General study results and limits: Dose levels from 0.1 to 3.0 mg/kg saw CD4+ and CD8+ blood T cells expand clonally by week 6.

Here immunoSEQ multiplex PCR was the method, and the copy in TCRdb shows in-frame clones only, minus some. The sample records roughly 68,000 clones, just over 85% being singletons. The sequence was obtained from an adult with an advanced solid tumor such as melanoma, head and neck, liver or kidney cancer. The chain employs TRBV15 and TRBJ1-4; no firm D call. The source material was CD4+ or CD8+ T cells sorted from blood, sampled in a trial of the OX40 agonist ivuxolimab. The chain's CDR3 is CATSRDFSRSNEKLFF. The CDR3 DNA reads as TGTGCCACCAGCAGAGATTTTAGTAGATCCAATGAAAAACTGTTTTTT.